This TCR beta chain was recorded in a study of sequential checkpoint blockade in melanoma. The overall study: Randomization was 1:1 between first-line nivolumab→ipilimumab and ipilimumab→nivolumab.

This clone has a handful of counts. Sequencing was performed with immunoSEQ multiplex PCR; in TCRdb, only in-frame clones are kept and a portion is missing. The table records around 20,000 clones, more than 60% of them present only once. Treatment specified: randomized to nivolumab then ipilimumab (arm A) or the reverse (arm B). The TCR was taken from a human donor with melanoma. The source material was CD8+ T cells sorted from blood (inferred from file names), sampled from a patient given nivolumab and ipilimumab in sequence.

CDR3 in amino acids: CASSLGTGGYEQYF. In DNA form, the CDR3 reads TGTGCCAGCAGTTTGGGGACAGGGGGCTACGAGCAGTACTTC. This rearrangement joins TRBV28 to TRBJ2-7, with TRBD1 matching over 11 bases. V was pared by 3 bases and J by 3 bases, with 1 base of the junction left unmatched. Germline V lookup: CDR1 MDHEN, CDR2 SYDVKM. The CDR3 loop spans 14 amino acids.